This T cell receptor beta chain came from a study of blood T cell repertoires in COVID-19. Looking at the study overall: There were acute and convalescent COVID-19 samples, and they came from the United States, Italy and Spain.

The ends lost 1 base at V and 6 bases at J; junction bases unmatched: 4. Germline-derived CDR1 and CDR2 are SGDLS and YYNGEE. There are 15 residues in the CDR3. Original methodology: Researchers report that nucleated cell counts were estimated from reference gene primer amplification. Sequenced by immunoSEQ multiplex PCR; TCRdb stores in-frame clones only, minus some. V and J calls and clone size follow that table, whereas D and trimming were derived from the DNA. This table has 150,000 to 200,000 clones, 80% appearing once. Sequencing was performed on peripheral blood. This TCR was recovered from a man between 60 and 75 years old with acute or convalescent COVID-19. V gene TRBV9 combines with J gene TRBJ2-1; 10 bases match TRBD2. CDR3 sequence (DNA): TGTGCCAGCAGCGTACGATCTAGCGGGGGCAATGAGCAGTTCTTC. Protein sequence: CASSVRSSGGNEQFF.